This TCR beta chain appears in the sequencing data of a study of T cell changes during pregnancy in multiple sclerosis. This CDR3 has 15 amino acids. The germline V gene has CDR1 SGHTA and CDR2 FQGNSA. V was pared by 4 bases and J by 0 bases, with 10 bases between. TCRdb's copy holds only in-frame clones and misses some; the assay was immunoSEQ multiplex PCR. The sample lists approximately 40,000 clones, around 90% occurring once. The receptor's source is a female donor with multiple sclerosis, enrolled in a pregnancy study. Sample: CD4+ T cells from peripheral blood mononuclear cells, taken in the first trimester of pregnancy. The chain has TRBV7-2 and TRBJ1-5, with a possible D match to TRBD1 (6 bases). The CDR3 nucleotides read TGTGCCAGCAGCTATGGGACACTTAGCAATCAGCCCCAGCATTTT. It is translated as CASSYGTLSNQPQHF.